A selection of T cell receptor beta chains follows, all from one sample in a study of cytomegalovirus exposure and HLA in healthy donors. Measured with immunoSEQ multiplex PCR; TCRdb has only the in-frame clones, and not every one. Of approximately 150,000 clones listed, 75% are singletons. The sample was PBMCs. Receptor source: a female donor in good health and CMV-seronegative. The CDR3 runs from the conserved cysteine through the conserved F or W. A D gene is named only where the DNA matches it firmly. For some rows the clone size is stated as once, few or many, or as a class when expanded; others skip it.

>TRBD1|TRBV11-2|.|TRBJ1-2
CASSPRDRDGYTF
TGTGCCAGCAGCCCCCGGGACAGGGATGGCTACACCTTC
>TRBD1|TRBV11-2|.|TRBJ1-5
CASSSDRGSQPQHF
TGTGCCAGCAGCTCCGACAGGGGGAGTCAGCCCCAGCATTTT
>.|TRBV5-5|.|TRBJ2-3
CASSSWTGTDTQYF
TGTGCCAGCAGCTCCTGGACAGGCACAGATACGCAGTATTTT
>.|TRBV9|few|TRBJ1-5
CASSPMGRANQPQHF
TGTGCCAGCAGCCCCATGGGCAGGGCAAATCAGCCCCAGCATTTT
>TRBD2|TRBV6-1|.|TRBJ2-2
CASSELAGGPGELFF
TGTGCCAGCAGTGAGCTAGCGGGAGGGCCCGGGGAGCTGTTTTTT
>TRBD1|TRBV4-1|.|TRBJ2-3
CASSLRVRQGAPDTQYF
TGCGCCAGCAGCCTAAGGGTTAGACAGGGGGCCCCAGATACGCAGTATTTT
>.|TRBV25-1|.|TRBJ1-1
CASTAPRGGTEAFF
TGTGCCAGCACCGCCCCGAGGGGGGGCACTGAAGCTTTCTTT
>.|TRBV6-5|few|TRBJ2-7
CASKRDTSKEQYF
TGTGCCAGCAAACGGGACACTTCCAAGGAGCAGTACTTC
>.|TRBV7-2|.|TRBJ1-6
CASSPDSYNSPLHF
TGTGCCAGCAGCCCGGACAGCTATAATTCACCCCTCCACTTT
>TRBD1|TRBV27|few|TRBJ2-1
CASSLGGTGVYNEQFF
TGTGCCAGCAGTTTAGGAGGGACAGGGGTCTACAATGAGCAGTTCTTC
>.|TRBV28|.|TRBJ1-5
CASSLAAGNQPQHF
TGTGCCAGCAGTTTAGCGGCAGGGAATCAGCCCCAGCATTTT
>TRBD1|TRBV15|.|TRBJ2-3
CATSRGQGWSDTQYF
TGTGCCACCAGCAGAGGACAGGGGTGGTCAGATACGCAGTATTTT
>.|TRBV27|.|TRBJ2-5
CASSSPGGEGTQYF
TGTGCCAGCAGTTCCCCCGGAGGTGAAGGGACCCAGTACTTC
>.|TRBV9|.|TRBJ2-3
CATGGGGRTDTQYF
TGTGCCACCGGAGGGGGGGGGCGCACAGATACGCAGTATTTT
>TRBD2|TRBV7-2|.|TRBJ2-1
CASSLAPTRGSNEQFF
TGTGCCAGCAGCTTAGCTCCCACCCGCGGGAGCAATGAGCAGTTCTTC
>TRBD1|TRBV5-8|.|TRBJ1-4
CASSWDRGQKLFF
TGTGCCAGCAGCTGGGACAGGGGCCAAAAACTGTTTTTT
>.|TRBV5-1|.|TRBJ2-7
CASKPSQGPPDYEQYF
TGCGCCAGCAAACCCTCTCAGGGGCCGCCTGACTACGAGCAGTACTTC
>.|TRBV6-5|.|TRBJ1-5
CASRLDGFSNQPQHF
TGTGCCAGCAGACTAGACGGCTTTAGCAATCAGCCCCAGCATTTT
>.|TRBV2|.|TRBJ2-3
CAYRDTFTDTQYF
TGTGCCTATCGGGACACGTTCACAGATACGCAGTATTTT
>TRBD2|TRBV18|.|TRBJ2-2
CASSPFLGLDTGELFF
TGTGCCAGCTCACCATTCTTAGGACTAGACACCGGGGAGCTGTTTTTT
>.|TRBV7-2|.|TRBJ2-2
CASRREPGSGELFF
TGTGCCAGCAGAAGGGAGCCCGGCAGCGGGGAGCTGTTTTTT
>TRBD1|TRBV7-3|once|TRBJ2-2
CASRQAGGPPGELFF
TGTGCCAGCAGACAAGCAGGGGGCCCACCGGGGGAGCTGTTTTTT
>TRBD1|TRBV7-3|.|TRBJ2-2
CASRPGTGQVGELFF
TGTGCCAGCAGGCCCGGGACAGGGCAGGTCGGGGAGCTGTTTTTT
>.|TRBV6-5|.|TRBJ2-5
CASSYSGGVKTQYF
TGTGCCAGCAGTTACTCGGGCGGGGTCAAGACCCAGTACTTC
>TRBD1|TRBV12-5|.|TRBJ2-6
CASGLVLTGGPGANVLTF
TGTGCTAGTGGTTTGGTACTTACAGGGGGCCCTGGGGCCAACGTCCTGACTTTC
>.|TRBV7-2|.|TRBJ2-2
CASSLVAGDTGELFF
TGTGCCAGCAGCTTAGTGGCAGGCGACACCGGGGAGCTGTTTTTT
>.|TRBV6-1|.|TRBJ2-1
CASSLDRSLYNEQFF
TGTGCCAGCAGCCTAGACCGGTCTCTCTACAATGAGCAGTTCTTC
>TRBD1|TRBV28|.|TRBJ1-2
CASSSTGSSGYTF
TGTGCCAGCAGTTCGACAGGGAGTAGTGGCTACACCTTC
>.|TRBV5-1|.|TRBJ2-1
CASSLDPVNEQFF
TGCGCCAGCAGCTTGGATCCGGTGAATGAGCAGTTCTTC
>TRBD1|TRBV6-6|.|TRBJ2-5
CASGTGGFGETQYF
TGTGCCAGCGGTACAGGGGGCTTTGGGGAGACCCAGTACTTC
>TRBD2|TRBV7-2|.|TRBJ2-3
CASSLALAGGSSTDTQYF
TGTGCCAGCAGCTTAGCTCTAGCGGGGGGTTCTAGCACAGATACGCAGTATTTT
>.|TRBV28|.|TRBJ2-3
CASSYGTGADTQYF
TGTGCCAGCAGTTATGGGACTGGGGCAGATACGCAGTATTTT
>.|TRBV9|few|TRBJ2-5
CASSVDSHETQYF
TGTGCCAGCAGCGTAGACTCCCACGAGACCCAGTACTTC
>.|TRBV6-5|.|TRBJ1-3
CASSQRGTRGNTIYF
TGTGCCAGCAGTCAACGGGGGACGAGAGGAAACACCATATATTTT
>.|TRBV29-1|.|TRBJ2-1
CSVGAPRGEQFF
TGCAGCGTTGGGGCCCCCCGGGGTGAGCAGTTCTTC
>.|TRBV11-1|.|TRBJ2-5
CASTSLPQGQETQYF
TGTGCCAGCACCTCCCTCCCGCAGGGGCAAGAGACCCAGTACTTC
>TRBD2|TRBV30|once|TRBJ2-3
CAWSGLRLAGGPTDTQYF
TGTGCCTGGAGCGGGCTTCGACTAGCGGGGGGGCCCACAGATACGCAGTATTTT
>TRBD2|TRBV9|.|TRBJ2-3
CASSVVGTSGSADTQYF
TGTGCCAGCAGCGTAGTCGGGACTAGCGGATCGGCAGATACGCAGTATTTT
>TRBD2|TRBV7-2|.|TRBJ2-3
CASSLRAGETTDTQYF
TGTGCCAGCAGCCTTCGAGCGGGGGAGACCACAGATACGCAGTATTTT
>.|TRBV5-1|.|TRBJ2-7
CASSLGYRAKPYEQYF
TGCGCCAGCAGCTTGGGATACAGGGCTAAGCCCTACGAGCAGTACTTC
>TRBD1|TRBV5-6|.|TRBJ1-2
CASSWGTGPYGYTF
TGTGCCAGCAGCTGGGGGACAGGGCCCTATGGCTACACCTTC
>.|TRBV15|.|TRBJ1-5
CATSSDLGAGQPQHF
TGTGCCACCAGCAGCGACCTTGGAGCCGGCCAGCCCCAGCATTTT
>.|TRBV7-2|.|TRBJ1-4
CASSLVRGSREKLFF
TGTGCCAGCAGCTTAGTTCGCGGATCCCGGGAAAAACTGTTTTTT
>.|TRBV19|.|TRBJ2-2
CASSHRQHTGELFF
TGTGCCAGTAGTCACCGACAGCACACCGGGGAGCTGTTTTTT
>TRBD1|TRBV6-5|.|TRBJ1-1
CASSVTGGASEAFF
TGTGCCAGCAGTGTGACAGGGGGCGCTTCTGAAGCTTTCTTT
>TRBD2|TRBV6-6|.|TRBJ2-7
CASSPPGLALLGEQYF
TGTGCCAGCAGTCCACCGGGACTAGCGCTCTTGGGTGAGCAGTACTTC
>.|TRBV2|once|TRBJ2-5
CASISWAGPRETQYF
TGTGCCAGCATAAGTTGGGCGGGGCCCCGGGAGACCCAGTACTTC
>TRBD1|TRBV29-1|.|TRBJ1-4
CSASQGEKLFF
TGCAGCGCCTCACAGGGGGAAAAACTGTTTTTT